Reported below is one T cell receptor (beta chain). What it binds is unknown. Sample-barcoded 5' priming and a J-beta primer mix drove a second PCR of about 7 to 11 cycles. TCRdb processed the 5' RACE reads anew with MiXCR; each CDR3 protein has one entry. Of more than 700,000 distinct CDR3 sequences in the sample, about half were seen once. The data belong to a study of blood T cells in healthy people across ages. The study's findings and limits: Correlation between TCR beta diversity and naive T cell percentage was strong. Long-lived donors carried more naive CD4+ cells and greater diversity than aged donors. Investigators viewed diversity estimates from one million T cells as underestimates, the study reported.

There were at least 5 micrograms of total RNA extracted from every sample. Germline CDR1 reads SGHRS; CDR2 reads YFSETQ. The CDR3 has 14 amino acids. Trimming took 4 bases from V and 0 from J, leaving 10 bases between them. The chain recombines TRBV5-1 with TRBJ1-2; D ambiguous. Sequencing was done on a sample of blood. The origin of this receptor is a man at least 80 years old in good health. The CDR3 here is CASSLRTTNYGYTF. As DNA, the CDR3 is TGCGCCAGCAGCCTCCGGACCACTAACTATGGCTACACCTTC.